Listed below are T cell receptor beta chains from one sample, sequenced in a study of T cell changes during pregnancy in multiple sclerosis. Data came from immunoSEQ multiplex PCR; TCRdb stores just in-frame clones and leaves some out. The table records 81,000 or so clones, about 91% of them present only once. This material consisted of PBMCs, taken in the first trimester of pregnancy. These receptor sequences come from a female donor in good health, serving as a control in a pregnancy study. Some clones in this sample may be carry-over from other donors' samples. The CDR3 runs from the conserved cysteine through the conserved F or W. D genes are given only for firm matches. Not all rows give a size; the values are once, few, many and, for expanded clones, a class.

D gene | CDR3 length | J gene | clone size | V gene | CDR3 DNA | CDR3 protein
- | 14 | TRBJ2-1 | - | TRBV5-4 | TGTGCCAGCAGTTCCCGGGTAGATTTAAATGAGCAGTTCTTC | CASSSRVDLNEQFF
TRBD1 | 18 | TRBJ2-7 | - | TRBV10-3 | TGTGCCATCAGTAGGACAGGGGTCGGTAGTGTTGACCCTTACGAGCAGTACTTC | CAISRTGVGSVDPYEQYF
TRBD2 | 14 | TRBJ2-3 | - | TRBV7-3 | TGTGCCAGCAGCCTAGCGGGAGTCACAGATACGCAGTATTTT | CASSLAGVTDTQYF
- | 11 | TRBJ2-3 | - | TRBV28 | TGTGCCAGCAGTTCTACAGATACGCAGTATTTT | CASSSTDTQYF
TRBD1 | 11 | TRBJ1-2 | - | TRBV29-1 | TGCAGCGTTGAAAACAGGGGAAGAAACACCTTC | CSVENRGRNTF
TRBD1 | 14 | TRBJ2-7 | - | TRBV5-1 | TGCGCCAGCAGCTGGACAGGGGATAACTACGAGCAGTACTTC | CASSWTGDNYEQYF
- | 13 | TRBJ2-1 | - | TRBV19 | TGTGCCAGTAGTATCCGAACGGGGAATGAGCAGTTCTTC | CASSIRTGNEQFF
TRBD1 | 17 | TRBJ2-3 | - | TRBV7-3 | TGTGCCAGCAGCTCTGGACAGGGGATAACTAGCACAGATACGCAGTATTTT | CASSSGQGITSTDTQYF
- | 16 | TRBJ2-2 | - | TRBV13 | TGTGCCAGCAGCTTAATGGGAGATGGTATCACCGGGGAGCTGTTTTTT | CASSLMGDGITGELFF
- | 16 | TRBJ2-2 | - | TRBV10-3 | TGTGCCATCAGTGAGGTCGGGCAGGGCAACACCGGGGAGCTGTTTTTT | CAISEVGQGNTGELFF
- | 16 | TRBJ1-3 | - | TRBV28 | TGTGCCAGCAGTCCTATCGTCAAGAGCTCTGGAAACACCATATATTTT | CASSPIVKSSGNTIYF
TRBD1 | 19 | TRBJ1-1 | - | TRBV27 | TGTGCCAGCAGTTTATCAGCTCCCGGGACAGGGGGACCTTGGTCTGAAGCTTTCTTT | CASSLSAPGTGGPWSEAFF
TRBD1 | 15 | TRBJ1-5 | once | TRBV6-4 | TGTGCCAGCCACCCCGACAGGGACCCACATCAGCCCCAGCATTTT | CASHPDRDPHQPQHF
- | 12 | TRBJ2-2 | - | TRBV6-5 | TGTGCCAGCAACTCCTCGCCCGGGGAGCTGTTTTTT | CASNSSPGELFF
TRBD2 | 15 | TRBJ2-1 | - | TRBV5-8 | TGTGCCAGCAGCCCGGGACTAGCGGCTTACGATGAGCAGTTCTTC | CASSPGLAAYDEQFF
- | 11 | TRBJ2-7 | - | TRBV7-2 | TGTGCCAGCAGCTTCCTTTACGAGCAGTACTTC | CASSFLYEQYF
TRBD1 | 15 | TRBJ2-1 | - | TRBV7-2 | TGTGCCAGCAGATTGGACAGGGGAGCCTACAATGAGCAGTTCTTC | CASRLDRGAYNEQFF
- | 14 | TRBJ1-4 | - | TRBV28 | TGTGCCAGCAGTCCGGACGGCCGCGGGGAGAAACTGTTTTTT | CASSPDGRGEKLFF
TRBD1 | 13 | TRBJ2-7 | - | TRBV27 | TGTGCCAGCAGTCGACAGGGCTCCTACGAGCAGTACTTC | CASSRQGSYEQYF
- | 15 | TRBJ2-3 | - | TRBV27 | TGTGCCAGCAGTTTAGAAGGAGACCCCACAGATACGCAGTATTTT | CASSLEGDPTDTQYF
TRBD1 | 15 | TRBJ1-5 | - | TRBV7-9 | TGTGCCAGCAGCTTGACAGGGAGTGTGGGTCAGCCCCAGCATTTT | CASSLTGSVGQPQHF
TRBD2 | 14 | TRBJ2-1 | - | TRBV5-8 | TGTGCCAGCAGCTTGGAGCGGGGGGCAGGGGAGCAGTTCTTC | CASSLERGAGEQFF
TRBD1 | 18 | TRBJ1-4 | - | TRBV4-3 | TGCGCCAGCAGCGAAGACCCGAACAGGGGGGCAGGTTCTGAAAAACTGTTTTTT | CASSEDPNRGAGSEKLFF
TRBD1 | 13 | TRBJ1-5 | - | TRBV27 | TGTGCCACCTCGACAGGGCTCTATCAGCCCCAGCATTTT | CATSTGLYQPQHF
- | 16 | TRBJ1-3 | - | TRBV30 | TGTGCCTGGAGTGTAGGAGGGGTATGGTCTGGAAACACCATATATTTT | CAWSVGGVWSGNTIYF
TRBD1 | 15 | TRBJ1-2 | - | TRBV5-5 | TGTGCCAGCAGCCTTTCGGGACAGACTAACTATGGCTACACCTTC | CASSLSGQTNYGYTF
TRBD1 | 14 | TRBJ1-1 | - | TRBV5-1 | TGCGCCAGCAGGGGGACAGGGATGAACACTGAAGCTTTCTTT | CASRGTGMNTEAFF
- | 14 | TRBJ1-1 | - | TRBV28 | TGTGCCAGCAGGGCGACGGGGGGCGTCACTGAAGCTTTCTTT | CASRATGGVTEAFF
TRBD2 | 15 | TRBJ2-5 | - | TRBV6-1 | TGTGCCAGCAGACAAACTAGCGGGGGGTCGGAGACCCAGTACTTC | CASRQTSGGSETQYF
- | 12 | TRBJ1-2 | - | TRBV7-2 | TGTGCCAGCAGCAATTACGGGGGAGGCTACACCTTC | CASSNYGGGYTF
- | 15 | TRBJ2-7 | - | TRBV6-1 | TGTGCCAGCAGTGAAGCGCTTAACGCCGCGGGCGAGCAGTACTTC | CASSEALNAAGEQYF
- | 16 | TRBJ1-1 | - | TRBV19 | TGTGCCAGTAGTATCCCTTCAGGGGATCCGAACACTGAAGCTTTCTTT | CASSIPSGDPNTEAFF
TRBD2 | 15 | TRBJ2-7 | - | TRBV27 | TGTGCCAGCAGTTTTTTGGCGGGAGGGCTCAACGAGCAGTACTTC | CASSFLAGGLNEQYF
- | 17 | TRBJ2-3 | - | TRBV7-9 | TGTGCCAGCATTGGGAGAAGCGGGTTTTGGGGTACAGATACGCAGTATTTT | CASIGRSGFWGTDTQYF
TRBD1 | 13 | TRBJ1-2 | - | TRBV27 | TGTGCCAGCAGTTTAGGGACAGCCTATGGCTACACCTTC | CASSLGTAYGYTF
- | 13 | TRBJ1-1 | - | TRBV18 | TGTGCCAGCTCACCGGACAGAGACACTGAAGCTTTCTTT | CASSPDRDTEAFF
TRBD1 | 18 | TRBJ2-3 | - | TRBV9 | TGTGCCAGCAGCGTACCCACCCTGGGACAGGGCGGTTCAGATACGCAGTATTTT | CASSVPTLGQGGSDTQYF
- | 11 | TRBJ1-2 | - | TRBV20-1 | TGCAGTGCTAGAGACTCGGGAGGCTACACCTTC | CSARDSGGYTF
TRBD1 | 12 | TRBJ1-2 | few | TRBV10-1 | TGCGCCAGCAGTGGGACAGGGAGAGGCTACACCTTC | CASSGTGRGYTF
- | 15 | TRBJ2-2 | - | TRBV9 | TGTGCCAGCAGCGGGCGGAGAACGAACACCGGGGAGCTGTTTTTT | CASSGRRTNTGELFF
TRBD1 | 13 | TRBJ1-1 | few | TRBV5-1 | TGCGCCAGTATCGGACAGGGCGGTACTGAAGCTTTCTTT | CASIGQGGTEAFF
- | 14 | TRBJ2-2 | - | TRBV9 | TGTGCCAGCAGCGTTGGAGTTCCCACCGGGGAGCTGTTTTTT | CASSVGVPTGELFF
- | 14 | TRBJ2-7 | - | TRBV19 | TGTGCCAGTAGCAACCCCGGGGATACCTACGAGCAGTACTTC | CASSNPGDTYEQYF
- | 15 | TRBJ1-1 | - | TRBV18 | TGTGCCAGCTCACCCATCCGGGAGAGGGGCACTGAAGCTTTCTTT | CASSPIRERGTEAFF
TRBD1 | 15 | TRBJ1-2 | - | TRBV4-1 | TGCGCCAGCAGCCCTCCGGGACAGGGGGCGAATGGCTACACCTTC | CASSPPGQGANGYTF
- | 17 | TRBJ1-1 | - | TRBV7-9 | TGTGCCAGCAGCCCCACTACGGCAGCCGGGAAGAACACTGAAGCTTTCTTT | CASSPTTAAGKNTEAFF
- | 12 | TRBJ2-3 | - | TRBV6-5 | TGTGCCAGCAGTTACCCCGGGGATACGCAGTATTTT | CASSYPGDTQYF
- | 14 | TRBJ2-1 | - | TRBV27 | TGTGCCAGCAGTTTACGGGGATCTTTCAATGAGCAGTTCTTC | CASSLRGSFNEQFF
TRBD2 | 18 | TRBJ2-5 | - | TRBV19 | TGTGCCAGTAGTAACACCCTCCGGGGTAGCGGGGGGCTGGAGACCCAGTACTTC | CASSNTLRGSGGLETQYF
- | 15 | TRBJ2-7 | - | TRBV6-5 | TGTGCCAGCAGTTTCCGGCCCGCGGGGCCTGACGAGCAGTACTTC | CASSFRPAGPDEQYF
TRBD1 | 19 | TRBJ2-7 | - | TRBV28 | TGTGCCAGCAGTTTATGGATAACCGGGACAGGAAGGCGGTCCTACGAGCAGTACTTC | CASSLWITGTGRRSYEQYF
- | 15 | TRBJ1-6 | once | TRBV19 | TGTGCCAGTAGTATAGGTGGAGTTATTAATTCACCCCTCCACTTT | CASSIGGVINSPLHF
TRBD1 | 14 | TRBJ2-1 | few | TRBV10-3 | TGTGCCATCAGCGTTGACAGGGGGATGAATGAGCAGTTCTTC | CAISVDRGMNEQFF
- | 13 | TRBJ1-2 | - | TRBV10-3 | TGTGCCATCAGTTCCGATGACGTCGGGGGCTACACCTTC | CAISSDDVGGYTF
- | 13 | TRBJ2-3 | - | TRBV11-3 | TGTGCCAGCAGCCAGGGGAGAAGGTATCCGCAGTATTTT | CASSQGRRYPQYF